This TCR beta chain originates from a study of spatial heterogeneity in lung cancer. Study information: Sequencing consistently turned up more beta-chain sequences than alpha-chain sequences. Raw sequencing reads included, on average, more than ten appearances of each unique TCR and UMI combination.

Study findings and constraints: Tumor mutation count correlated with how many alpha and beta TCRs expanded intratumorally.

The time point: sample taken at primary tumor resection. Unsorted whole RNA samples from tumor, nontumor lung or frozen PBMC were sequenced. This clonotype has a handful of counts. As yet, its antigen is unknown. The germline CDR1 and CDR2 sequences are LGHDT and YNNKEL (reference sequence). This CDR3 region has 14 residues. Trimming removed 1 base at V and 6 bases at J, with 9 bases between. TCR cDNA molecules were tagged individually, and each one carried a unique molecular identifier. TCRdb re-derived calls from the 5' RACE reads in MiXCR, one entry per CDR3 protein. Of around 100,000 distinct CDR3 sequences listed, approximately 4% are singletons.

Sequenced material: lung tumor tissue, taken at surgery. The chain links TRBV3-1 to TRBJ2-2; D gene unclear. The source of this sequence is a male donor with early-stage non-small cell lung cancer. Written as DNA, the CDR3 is TGTGCCAGCAGCCAAGCTCAGTACCCCGGGGAGCTGTTTTTT. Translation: CASSQAQYPGELFF.